This T cell receptor (beta chain) was recorded in a study of blood T cell repertoires in COVID-19. In the original processing: From reference gene primer amplification, estimates of nucleated cell counts were derived. The protocol was immunoSEQ multiplex PCR, while the TCRdb copy is restricted to in-frame clones and leaves out a portion. D and trimming come from the DNA, and the V and J calls and clone size come from that table. In the table there are 65,000 to 80,000 clones, roughly four fifths of which are singletons. Sequencing used peripheral blood. This clonotype originated in a human donor in a cohort sampled during active COVID-19.

The CDR3 sequence: CASSYEGVGNNEQFF. In DNA form, the CDR3 reads TGTGCCAGCAGTTACGAGGGAGTTGGTAACAATGAGCAGTTCTTC. The genes are TRBV6-6 and TRBJ2-1; the D gene is possibly TRBD2 (5 bases). Per germline, CDR1 MNHNY and CDR2 SVGAGI (reference sequence). V was trimmed by 2 bases and J by 5 bases, leaving 13 bases between them. This CDR3 is 15 amino acids long.